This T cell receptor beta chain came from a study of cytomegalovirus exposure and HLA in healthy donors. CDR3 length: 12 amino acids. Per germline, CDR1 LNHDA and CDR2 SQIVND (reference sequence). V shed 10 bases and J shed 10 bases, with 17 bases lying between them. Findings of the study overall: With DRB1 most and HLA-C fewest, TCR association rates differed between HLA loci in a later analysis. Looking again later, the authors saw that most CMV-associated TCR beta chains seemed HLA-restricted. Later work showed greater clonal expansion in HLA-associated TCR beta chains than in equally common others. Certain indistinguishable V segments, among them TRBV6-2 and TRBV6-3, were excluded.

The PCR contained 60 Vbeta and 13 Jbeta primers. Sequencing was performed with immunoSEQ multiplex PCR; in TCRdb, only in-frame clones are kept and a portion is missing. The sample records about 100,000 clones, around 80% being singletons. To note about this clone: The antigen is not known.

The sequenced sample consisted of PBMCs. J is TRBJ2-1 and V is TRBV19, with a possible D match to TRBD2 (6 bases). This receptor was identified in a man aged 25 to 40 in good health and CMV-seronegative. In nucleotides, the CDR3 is TGTGCCATCCAGCGGACTACAGGCGAGCAGTTCTTC. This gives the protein CAIQRTTGEQFF.